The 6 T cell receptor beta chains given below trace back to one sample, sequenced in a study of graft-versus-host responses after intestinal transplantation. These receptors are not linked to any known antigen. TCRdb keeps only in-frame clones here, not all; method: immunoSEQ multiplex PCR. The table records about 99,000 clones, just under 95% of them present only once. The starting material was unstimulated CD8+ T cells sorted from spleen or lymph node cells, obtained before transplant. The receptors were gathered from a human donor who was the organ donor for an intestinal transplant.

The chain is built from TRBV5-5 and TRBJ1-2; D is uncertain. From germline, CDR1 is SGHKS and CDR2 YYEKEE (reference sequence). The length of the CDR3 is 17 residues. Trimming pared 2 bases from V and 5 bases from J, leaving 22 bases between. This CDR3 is CASSFSAQFAFRYGYTF. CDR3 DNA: TGTGCCAGCAGCTTTTCCGCACAGTTCGCCTTCCGTTATGGCTACACCTTC.

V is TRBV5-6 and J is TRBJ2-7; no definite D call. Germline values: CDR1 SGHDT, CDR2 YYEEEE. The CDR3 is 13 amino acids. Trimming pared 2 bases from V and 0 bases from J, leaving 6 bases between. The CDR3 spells CASSFPTSYEQYF. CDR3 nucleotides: TGTGCCAGCAGCTTTCCTACCTCCTACGAGCAGTACTTC. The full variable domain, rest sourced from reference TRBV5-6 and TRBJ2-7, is DAGVTQSPTHLIKTRGQQVTLRCSPKSGHDTVSWYQQALGQGPQFIFQYYEEEERQRGNFPDRFSGHQFPNYSSELNVNALLLGDSALYLCASSFPTSYEQYFGPGTRLTVT.

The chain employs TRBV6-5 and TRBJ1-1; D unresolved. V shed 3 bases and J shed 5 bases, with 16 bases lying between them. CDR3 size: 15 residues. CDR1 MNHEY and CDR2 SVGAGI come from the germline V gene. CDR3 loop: CASSYLGTVGTEAFF. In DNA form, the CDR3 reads TGTGCCAGCAGTTATCTAGGAACGGTCGGTACTGAAGCTTTCTTT.

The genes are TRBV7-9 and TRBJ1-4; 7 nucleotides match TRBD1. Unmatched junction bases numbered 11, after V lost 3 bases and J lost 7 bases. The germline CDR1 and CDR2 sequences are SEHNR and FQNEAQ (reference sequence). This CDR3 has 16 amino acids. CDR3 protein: CASSLETDRSREKLFF. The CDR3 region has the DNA TGTGCCAGCAGCTTGGAGACGGACAGGTCGCGTGAAAAACTGTTTTTT.

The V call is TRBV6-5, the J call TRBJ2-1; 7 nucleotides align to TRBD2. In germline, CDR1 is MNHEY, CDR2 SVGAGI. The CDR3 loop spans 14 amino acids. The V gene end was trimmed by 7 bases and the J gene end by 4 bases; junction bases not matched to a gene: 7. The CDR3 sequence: CASTPGGGYNEQFF. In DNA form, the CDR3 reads TGTGCCAGCACCCCGGGGGGAGGGTACAATGAGCAGTTCTTC.

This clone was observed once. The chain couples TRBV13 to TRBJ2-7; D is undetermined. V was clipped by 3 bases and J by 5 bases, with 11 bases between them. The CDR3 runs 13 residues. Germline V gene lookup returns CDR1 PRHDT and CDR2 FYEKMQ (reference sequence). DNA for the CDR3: TGTGCCAGCAGCTTTCGGTCACCCGACGAGCAGTACTTC. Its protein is CASSFRSPDEQYF.